This TCR beta chain is from a study of T-cell reconstitution after alpha-beta-depleted transplantation in children. Unique molecular identifiers were used to barcode this TCRbeta library. TCRdb independently ran MiXCR on the PCR reads; one entry per CDR3 protein. The sample lists some 500,000 distinct CDR3 sequences, around 19% occurring once. CDR1 MGHRA and CDR2 YSYEKL come from the germline V gene. V lost 1 base, J lost 6 bases, and 16 bases lay in between. CDR3 length: 15 amino acids. The receptor was derived from a human donor who donated a stem cell graft to a child with acute lymphoblastic leukemia. The starting material was PBMCs from the stem cell graft donor, obtained from the stem cell graft. V is TRBV4-1 and J is TRBJ2-7; no clear D gene. Here the CDR3 reads CASSQVTSSELEQYF. The CDR3 region has the DNA TGCGCCAGCAGCCAAGTCACGTCATCAGAGCTCGAGCAGTACTTC.